Listed here are 21 T cell receptor beta chains from one sample, sequenced in a study of neoadjuvant nivolumab and ipilimumab in lung cancer. Only in-frame clones appear in the TCRdb table, and some are missing; sequencing was by immunoSEQ multiplex PCR. Of 26,000 or so clones listed, approximately 86% are singletons. The source material was tumor tissue, sampled after neoadjuvant nivolumab, alone or with ipilimumab, at or shortly before surgery. These receptors came from an adult with non-small cell lung cancer.

This clone was seen more than once but under ten times. This chain connects TRBV9 to TRBJ1-4; TRBD1 is a possible D gene (5 bases). The CDR3 covers 16 residues. Germline CDR1 reads SGDLS; CDR2 reads YYNGEE. Between the trimmed V and J ends, which lost 0 bases and 0 bases, there was a span of 9 bases. The CDR3 protein is CASSVEGASTNEKLFF. CDR3 bases: TGTGCCAGCAGCGTAGAAGGGGCCTCAACTAATGAAAAACTGTTTTTT.

Concerning this clone itself: Relative to the germline gene, one junction end is altered; a read error may explain this. The chain carries TRBV5-1 and TRBJ2-6, with D unresolved. CDR1 SGHRS and CDR2 YFSETQ come from the germline V gene. This CDR3 comprises 13 residues. For the CDR3, the DNA is TGCGCCAGCAGTTTGGTGTGGGCCAACGTCCTGACTTTC. It is translated as CASSLVWANVLTF.

The V and J genes are TRBV10-3 and TRBJ2-2; D remains unclear. Germline V lookup: CDR1 ENHRY, CDR2 SYGVKD. The CDR3 spans 13 residues. The germline V and J ends were trimmed by 0 bases and 4 bases, with 3 bases remaining between them. Here the CDR3 reads CAISESGTGELFF. CDR3 DNA sequence: TGTGCCATCAGTGAGTCCGGCACCGGGGAGCTGTTTTTT.

This clone was counted a few times. The chain's CDR3 is CAWSTTSGRVRTDTQYF. DNA of the CDR3: TGTGCCTGGAGCACAACTAGCGGGAGGGTCCGCACAGATACGCAGTATTTT. The chain recombines TRBV30 with TRBJ2-3, with 13 nucleotides matching TRBD2. The CDR3 totals 17 residues. The germline CDR1 and CDR2 sequences are GTSNPN and SVGIG (reference sequence). J gave up 1 base and V 3 bases, and 7 bases lay outside the gene matches.

The V call is TRBV7-2, the J call TRBJ2-2; 8 nucleotides align to TRBD1. V shed 2 bases and J 9 bases; nucleotides not matched to a gene: 8. Looked up from germline, CDR1 is SGHTA and CDR2 is FQGNSA. This CDR3 comprises 15 residues. The chain's CDR3 is CASSLQQGVLRELFF. In DNA form, the CDR3 reads TGTGCCAGCAGCTTACAACAGGGGGTCCTAAGGGAGCTGTTTTTT.

The chain joins TRBV2 to TRBJ2-3, with a tentative D call TRBD2 (5 bases). Per the germline V gene, CDR1 is SNHLY and CDR2 is FYNNEI. V dropped 8 bases and J dropped 1 base, with 19 bases sitting between them. The CDR3 loop spans 16 amino acids. In DNA form, the CDR3 reads TGTGCCAGCGTCGGACGAAAAGGAGGAGGCACAGATACGCAGTATTTT. It specifies CASVGRKGGGTDTQYF. The full variable domain, its missing parts supplied by reference TRBV2 and TRBJ2-3, is EPEVTQTPSHQVTQMGQEVILRCVPISNHLYFYWYRQILGQKVEFLVSFYNNEISEKSEIFDDQFSVERPDGSNFTLKIRSTKLEDSAMYFCASVGRKGGGTDTQYFGPGTRLTVL.

J is TRBJ1-2 and V is TRBV16; D not certain. Per the germline V gene, CDR1 is KGHSY and CDR2 is FQNENV. Trimming stripped 4 bases from V and 7 bases from J, with 10 bases between. This CDR3 contains 12 residues. CDR3 residues: CASSLFPPGYTF. The CDR3 DNA follows: TGTGCCAGCAGCCTATTCCCACCTGGCTACACCTTC.

The V gene is TRBV5-1, the J gene TRBJ2-5; the D is unclear. Germline loops: CDR1 SGHRS, CDR2 YFSETQ. The germline V and J ends were trimmed by 4 bases and 2 bases, with 6 bases remaining between them. This CDR3 has 12 amino acids. The CDR3 sequence is CASSEAQETQYF. For the CDR3, the DNA is TGCGCCAGCAGCGAGGCTCAAGAGACCCAGTACTTC.

This clone was seen only a few times. J is TRBJ1-5 and V is TRBV10-3; unclear D gene. The germline V and J ends were trimmed by 3 bases and 4 bases, with 7 bases remaining between them. In germline, CDR1 is ENHRY, CDR2 SYGVKD. The CDR3 spans 13 residues. As DNA, the CDR3 is TGTGCCATCAGTGACAGAGAGAATCAGCCCCAGCATTTT. This translates into CAISDRENQPQHF.

The J gene is TRBJ2-1, the V gene TRBV20-1; D not certain. The germline V and J ends were trimmed by 2 bases and 10 bases, with 9 bases remaining between them. Germline V gives CDR1 DFQATT, CDR2 SNEGSKA (reference sequence). The CDR3 consists of 11 residues. Written as DNA, the CDR3 is TGCAGTGCTAGAATGTATATCGAGCAGTTCTTC. This codes for CSARMYIEQFF.

V and J are TRBV5-5 and TRBJ1-3; no reliable D call. The CDR3 is made up of 14 amino acids. The germline CDR1 and CDR2 sequences are SGHKS and YYEKEE (reference sequence). The V gene lost 0 bases and the J gene lost 2 bases, with 6 bases spanning the gap. The DNA of the CDR3 is TGTGCCAGCAGCTTGGCGGGGACTGGAAACACCATATATTTT. As protein: CASSLAGTGNTIYF.

The chain has TRBV30 and TRBJ2-7, with D maybe TRBD1 (6 bases). The CDR3 contains 13 residues. The V end was cut by 1 base, the J end by 3 bases, with 10 bases between. Germline lookup yields CDR1 GTSNPN and CDR2 SVGIG (reference sequence). For the CDR3, the DNA is TGTGCCTGGAGTGAAGGGGGAAACTACGAGCAGTACTTC. Its protein product is CAWSEGGNYEQYF.

This chain links TRBV6-5 with TRBJ2-5; D is unresolved. Germline loops: CDR1 MNHEY, CDR2 SVGAGI. The CDR3 has 11 amino acids. Trimming left V 3 bases short and J 7 bases short, with 6 bases between. The CDR3 sequence is CASSYKGTQYF. In nucleotides, the CDR3 is TGTGCCAGCAGTTATAAAGGGACCCAGTACTTC.

J is TRBJ2-7 and V is TRBV30, with D perhaps TRBD1 or TRBD2 (5 bases each). The CDR3 runs 12 residues. The V gene's germline CDR1 is GTSNPN and CDR2 SVGIG (reference sequence). The V and J ends lost 5 bases and 0 bases respectively, with 8 bases between them. The CDR3 DNA sequence: TGTGCCTGGGGGGACGCCTCCTACGAGCAGTACTTC. Its translation is CAWGDASYEQYF.

This chain links TRBV29-1 with TRBJ2-3; D may be TRBD2 (5 bases). V was clipped by 0 bases and J by 2 bases, with 9 bases between them. The CDR3 covers 14 residues. The germline V gene has CDR1 SQVTM and CDR2 ANQGSEA. As DNA, the CDR3 is TGCAGCGTTGAAGATCGGGGAGCCACAGATACGCAGTATTTT. It codes for CSVEDRGATDTQYF.

This chain's CDR3 is CASSFYRGNQPQHF. CDR3 in DNA: TGTGCCAGCAGTTTTTACAGGGGAAATCAGCCCCAGCATTTT. The chain couples TRBV6-6 to TRBJ1-5; 7 nucleotides agree with TRBD1. The junction had 4 bases not matched to a gene; V was cut back by 4 bases and J by 4 bases. From germline, CDR1 is MNHNY and CDR2 SVGAGI (reference sequence). CDR3 length: 14 amino acids.

V and J are TRBV7-8 and TRBJ2-3; TRBD2 matches at 8 bases. J lost 2 bases, V lost 3 bases, and 7 bases had no gene match. The V gene's germline CDR1 is SGHVS and CDR2 FQNEAQ. CDR3 length: 16 residues. DNA for the CDR3: TGTGCCAGCAGCTTTGGTGGACTAGCAGACACAGATACGCAGTATTTT. Amino acid sequence: CASSFGGLADTDTQYF.

The chain uses TRBV7-8 and TRBJ1-4; the match to TRBD1 covers 8 bases. This CDR3 comprises 14 residues. Germline V gene lookup returns CDR1 SGHVS and CDR2 FQNEAQ. V dropped 2 bases and J dropped 8; count of bases not matched to a gene: 4. The CDR3, as DNA: TGTGCCAGCAGCTTACAGGGGGCGGGGGAAAAACTGTTTTTT. As protein: CASSLQGAGEKLFF.

This clone was found once. The gene calls are TRBV6-5 and TRBJ2-5; D gene unclear. Germline V CDR1 and CDR2: MNHEY, SVGAGI. The CDR3 sequence is 14 residues long. V was clipped by 2 bases and J by 0 bases, with 7 bases between them. The CDR3 loop reads CASSYTRYQETQYF. The CDR3 DNA sequence: TGTGCCAGCAGTTACACGCGGTACCAAGAGACCCAGTACTTC.

The J gene is TRBJ2-1, the V gene TRBV30; 13 bases map to TRBD2. V shed 6 bases and J 6 bases; nucleotides not matched to a gene: 5. This CDR3 is 14 amino acids long. Germline CDR1 and CDR2: GTSNPN and SVGIG (reference sequence). CDR3 protein: CACWTSGSANEQFF. The CDR3 DNA follows: TGTGCCTGTTGGACTAGCGGGAGCGCCAATGAGCAGTTCTTC.

The chain is built from TRBV30 and TRBJ1-2; tentatively, D is TRBD1 (5 bases). V was trimmed by 0 bases and J by 7 bases, leaving 9 bases between them. The CDR3 is 12 residues long. Germline assignment: CDR1 GTSNPN and CDR2 SVGIG (reference sequence). This CDR3 reads CAWSVGGGGYTF. The CDR3 DNA reads as TGTGCCTGGAGTGTTGGGGGGGGTGGCTACACCTTC. Together with reference TRBV30 and TRBJ1-2, the CDR3 gives the full variable domain: SQTIHQWPATLVQPVGSPLSLECTVEGTSNPNLYWYRQAAGRGLQLLFYSVGIGQISSEVPQNLSASRPQDRQFILSSKKLLLSDSGFYLCAWSVGGGGYTFGSGTRLTVV.